Following are 5 T cell receptor beta chains from one sample sequenced in a study of cytomegalovirus exposure and HLA in healthy donors. PCR was performed using 60 Vbeta and 13 Jbeta primers. The assay was immunoSEQ multiplex PCR, and TCRdb's table has in-frame clones only and misses some. The table has some 110,000 clones, under 85% seen once; the top ten hold 6.1%. Specimen: PBMCs. The receptors derive from a man between 18 and 29 years old in good health and CMV-seronegative.

The chain is built from TRBV7-9 and TRBJ1-2; D perhaps matches TRBD1 (5 bases). CDR1 is SEHNR, CDR2 FQNEAQ, per germline (reference sequence). With 7 bases removed from V and 8 bases from J, the gap between germline ends came to 26 bases. The CDR3 runs 16 residues. The CDR3 DNA is TGTGCCAGCACCGAAATCACCCTCTTGGGGCGCGGAGGCTACACCTTC. Encoded protein: CASTEITLLGRGGYTF.

The chain uses TRBV2 and TRBJ2-1, with TRBD1 matching over 7 bases. The CDR3 spans 15 residues. Trimming cost V 5 bases and J 0 bases; bases outside gene matches: 4. Germline V gives CDR1 SNHLY, CDR2 FYNNEI. The CDR3 DNA is TGTGCCAGCAGTCAGCAGGGGGTCTCCTACAATGAGCAGTTCTTC. This translates into CASSQQGVSYNEQFF.

The J gene is TRBJ2-5, the V gene TRBV11-3; 12 bases fit TRBD2. Germline V gene lookup returns CDR1 SGHNT and CDR2 YENEEA. The V and J ends lost 5 bases and 2 bases, in that order; junction bases with no gene match: 9. The CDR3 covers 17 residues. This CDR3 is CASSPSSGLAGQETQYF. DNA of the CDR3: TGTGCCAGCAGCCCATCTTCCGGACTAGCGGGACAAGAGACCCAGTACTTC.

The chain carries TRBV19 and TRBJ1-2; 8 bases fit TRBD1. Germline CDR1 reads LNHDA; CDR2 reads SQIVND (reference sequence). The J segment lost 2 bases and the V segment lost 5 bases, leaving 7 bases of the junction unmatched. The CDR3 runs 15 residues. The CDR3: CASSFLAGGNYGYTF. In nucleotides, the CDR3 is TGTGCCAGTAGTTTTCTGGCAGGGGGCAACTATGGCTACACCTTC.

In its sample, this clone was seen a few times. The chain links TRBV6-6 to TRBJ1-2; no reliable D call. CDR3 length equals 14 residues. Trimming removed 0 bases at V and 8 bases at J, with 13 bases between. The V gene's germline CDR1 is MNHNY and CDR2 SVGAGI (reference sequence). The CDR3 nucleotides read TGTGCCAGCAGTTACTCAACCCCGGCGGGAGGCTACACCTTC. It is translated as CASSYSTPAGGYTF.